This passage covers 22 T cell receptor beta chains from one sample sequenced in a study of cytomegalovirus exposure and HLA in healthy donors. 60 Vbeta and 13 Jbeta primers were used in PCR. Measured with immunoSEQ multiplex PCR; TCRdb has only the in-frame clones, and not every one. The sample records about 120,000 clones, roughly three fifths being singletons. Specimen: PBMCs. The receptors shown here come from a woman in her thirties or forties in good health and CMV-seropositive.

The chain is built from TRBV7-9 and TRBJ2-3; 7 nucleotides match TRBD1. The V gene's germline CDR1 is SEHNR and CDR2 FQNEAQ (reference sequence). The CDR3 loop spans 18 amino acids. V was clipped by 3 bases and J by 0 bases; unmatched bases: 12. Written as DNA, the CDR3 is TGTGCCAGCAGCTTCATAGGGGGCATTTTTTCTAGCACAGATACGCAGTATTTT. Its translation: CASSFIGGIFSSTDTQYF.

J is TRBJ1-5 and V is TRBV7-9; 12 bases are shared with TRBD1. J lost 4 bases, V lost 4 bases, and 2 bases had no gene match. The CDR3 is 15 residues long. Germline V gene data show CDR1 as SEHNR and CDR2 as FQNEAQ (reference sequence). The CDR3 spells CASSWDRGPNQPQHF. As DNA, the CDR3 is TGTGCCAGCAGCTGGGACAGGGGGCCTAATCAGCCCCAGCATTTT. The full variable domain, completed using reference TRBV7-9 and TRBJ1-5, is DTGVSQNPRHKITKRGQNVTFRCDPISEHNRLYWYRQTLGQGPEFLTYFQNEAQLEKSRLLSDRFSAERPKGSFSTLEIQRTEQGDSAMYLCASSWDRGPNQPQHFGDGTRLSIL.

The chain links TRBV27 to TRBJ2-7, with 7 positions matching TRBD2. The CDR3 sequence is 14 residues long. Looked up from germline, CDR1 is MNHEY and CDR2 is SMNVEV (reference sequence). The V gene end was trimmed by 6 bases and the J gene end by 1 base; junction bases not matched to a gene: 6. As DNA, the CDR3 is TGTGCCAGCAGCCATAGCGGGCCTTCCTACGAGCAGTACTTC. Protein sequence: CASSHSGPSYEQYF.

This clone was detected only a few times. The CDR3 DNA follows: TGCGCCAGCAGCTTGGTACAGGGGGCCTACGAGCAGTACTTC. As protein: CASSLVQGAYEQYF. V and J are TRBV5-1 and TRBJ2-7; 8 positions agree with TRBD1. The junction had 1 base not matched to a gene; V was cut back by 0 bases and J by 2 bases. The CDR3 runs 14 residues. The germline CDR1 and CDR2 sequences are SGHRS and YFSETQ.

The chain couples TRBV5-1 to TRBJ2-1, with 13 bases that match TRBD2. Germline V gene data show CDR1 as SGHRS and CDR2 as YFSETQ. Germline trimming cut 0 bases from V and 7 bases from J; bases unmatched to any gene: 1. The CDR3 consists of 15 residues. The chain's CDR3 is CASSLGTSGSNEQFF. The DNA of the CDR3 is TGCGCCAGCAGCTTGGGGACTAGCGGGAGTAATGAGCAGTTCTTC.

CDR3 loop: CASSTGGNYGYTF. In nucleotides, the CDR3 is TGTGCCAGTAGTACAGGGGGCAACTATGGCTACACCTTC. The rearrangement links TRBV19 to TRBJ1-2; 8 bases map to TRBD1. In germline, CDR1 is LNHDA, CDR2 SQIVND (reference sequence). V lost 4 bases, J lost 2 bases, and 0 bases stayed unmatched. The CDR3 covers 13 residues. Based on the CDR3 plus reference TRBV19 and TRBJ1-2, the full variable domain is DGGITQSPKYLFRKEGQNVTLSCEQNLNHDAMYWYRQDPGQGLRLIYYSQIVNDFQKGDIAEGYSVSREKKESFPLTVTSAQKNPTAFYLCASSTGGNYGYTFGSGTRLTVV.

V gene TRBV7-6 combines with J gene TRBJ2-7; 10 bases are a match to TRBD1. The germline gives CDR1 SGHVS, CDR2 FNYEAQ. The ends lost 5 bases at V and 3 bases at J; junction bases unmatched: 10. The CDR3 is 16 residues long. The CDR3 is CASSPRPGQGYYEQYF. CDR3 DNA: TGTGCCAGCAGCCCCCGACCGGGACAGGGGTACTACGAGCAGTACTTC.

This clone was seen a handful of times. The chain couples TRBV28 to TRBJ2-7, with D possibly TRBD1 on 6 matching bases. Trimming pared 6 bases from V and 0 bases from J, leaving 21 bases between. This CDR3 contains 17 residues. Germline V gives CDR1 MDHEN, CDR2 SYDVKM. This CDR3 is CASRPRDRLIGSYEQYF. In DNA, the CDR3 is TGTGCCAGCAGACCGCGAGACAGGTTAATCGGCTCCTACGAGCAGTACTTC.

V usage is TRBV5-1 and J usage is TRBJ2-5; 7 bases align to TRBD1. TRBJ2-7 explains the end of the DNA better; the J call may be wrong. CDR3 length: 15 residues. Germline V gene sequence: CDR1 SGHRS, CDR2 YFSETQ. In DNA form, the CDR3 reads TGCGCCAGCAGCTTGGGGGACAGTAGTGCCTACGAGCAGTACTTC. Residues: CASSLGDSSAYEQYF.

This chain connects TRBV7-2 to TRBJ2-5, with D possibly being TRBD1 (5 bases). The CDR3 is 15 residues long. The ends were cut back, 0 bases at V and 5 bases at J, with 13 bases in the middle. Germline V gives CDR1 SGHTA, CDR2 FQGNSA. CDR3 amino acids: CASSLAQGRVETQYF. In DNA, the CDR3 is TGTGCCAGCAGCTTAGCCCAGGGCAGGGTTGAGACCCAGTACTTC.

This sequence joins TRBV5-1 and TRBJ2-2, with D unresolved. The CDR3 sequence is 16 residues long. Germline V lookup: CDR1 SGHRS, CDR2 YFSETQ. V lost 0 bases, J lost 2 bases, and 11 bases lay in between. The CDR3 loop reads CASSLVETINTGELFF. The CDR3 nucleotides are TGCGCCAGCAGCTTGGTAGAGACAATAAACACCGGGGAGCTGTTTTTT. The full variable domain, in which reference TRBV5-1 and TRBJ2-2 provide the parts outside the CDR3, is KAGVTQTPRYLIKTRGQQVTLSCSPISGHRSVSWYQQTPGQGLQFLFEYFSETQRNKGNFPGRFSGRQFSNSRSEMNVSTLELGDSALYLCASSLVETINTGELFFGEGSRLTVL.

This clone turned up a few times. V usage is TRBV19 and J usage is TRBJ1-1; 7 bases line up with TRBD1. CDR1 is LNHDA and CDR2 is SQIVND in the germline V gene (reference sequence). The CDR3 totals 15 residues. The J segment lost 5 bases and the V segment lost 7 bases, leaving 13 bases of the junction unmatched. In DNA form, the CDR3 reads TGTGCCAGTAACAAAAACACAGGGGATCTTACTGAAGCTTTCTTT. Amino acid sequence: CASNKNTGDLTEAFF. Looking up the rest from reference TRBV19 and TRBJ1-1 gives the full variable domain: DGGITQSPKYLFRKEGQNVTLSCEQNLNHDAMYWYRQDPGQGLRLIYYSQIVNDFQKGDIAEGYSVSREKKESFPLTVTSAQKNPTAFYLCASNKNTGDLTEAFFGQGTRLTVV.

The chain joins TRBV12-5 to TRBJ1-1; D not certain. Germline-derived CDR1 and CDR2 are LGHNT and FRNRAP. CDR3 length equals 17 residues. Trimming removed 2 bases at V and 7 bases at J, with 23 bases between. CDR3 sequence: CASGLTLTTGFSSEAFF. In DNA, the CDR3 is TGTGCTAGTGGTTTGACTCTCACAACGGGTTTTTCTAGTGAAGCTTTCTTT.

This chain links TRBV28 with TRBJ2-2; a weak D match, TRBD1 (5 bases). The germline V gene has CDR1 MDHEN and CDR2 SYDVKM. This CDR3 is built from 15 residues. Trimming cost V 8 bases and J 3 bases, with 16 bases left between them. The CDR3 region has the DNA TGTGCCAGCTCCTCAGGGTGGAGAGACACCGGGGAGCTGTTTTTT. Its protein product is CASSSGWRDTGELFF.

CDR3: CSVVGLAGGPSSYEQYF. The CDR3 DNA is TGCAGCGTTGTCGGGCTAGCGGGAGGGCCGAGCTCCTACGAGCAGTACTTC. The V gene is TRBV29-1, the J gene TRBJ2-7; 12 bases match TRBD2. V lost 4 bases, J lost 0 bases, and 10 bases stayed unmatched. CDR3 size: 17 residues. The V gene's germline CDR1 is SQVTM and CDR2 ANQGSEA.

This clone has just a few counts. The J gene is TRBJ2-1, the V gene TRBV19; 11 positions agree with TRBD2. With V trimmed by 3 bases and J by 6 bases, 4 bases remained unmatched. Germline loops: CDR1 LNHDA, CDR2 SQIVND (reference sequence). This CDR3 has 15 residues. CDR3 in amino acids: CASSMVAGGPNEQFF. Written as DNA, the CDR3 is TGTGCCAGTAGTATGGTAGCGGGAGGGCCCAATGAGCAGTTCTTC.

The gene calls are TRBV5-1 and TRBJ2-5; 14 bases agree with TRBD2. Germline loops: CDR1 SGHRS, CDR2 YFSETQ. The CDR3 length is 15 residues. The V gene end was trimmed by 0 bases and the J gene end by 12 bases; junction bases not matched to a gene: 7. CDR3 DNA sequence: TGCGCCAGCAGCTTGGATTGGACTAGCGGGAGGCCGGAGTACTTC. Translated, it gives CASSLDWTSGRPEYF.

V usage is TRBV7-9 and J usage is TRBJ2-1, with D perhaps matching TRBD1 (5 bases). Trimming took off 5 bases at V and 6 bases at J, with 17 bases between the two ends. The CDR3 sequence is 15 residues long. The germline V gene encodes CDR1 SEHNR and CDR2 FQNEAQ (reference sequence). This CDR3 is CASSGASTLGNEQFF. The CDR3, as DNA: TGTGCCAGCAGCGGGGCCTCAACGCTAGGCAATGAGCAGTTCTTC. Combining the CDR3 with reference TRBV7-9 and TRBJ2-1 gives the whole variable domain DTGVSQNPRHKITKRGQNVTFRCDPISEHNRLYWYRQTLGQGPEFLTYFQNEAQLEKSRLLSDRFSAERPKGSFSTLEIQRTEQGDSAMYLCASSGASTLGNEQFFGPGTRLTVL.

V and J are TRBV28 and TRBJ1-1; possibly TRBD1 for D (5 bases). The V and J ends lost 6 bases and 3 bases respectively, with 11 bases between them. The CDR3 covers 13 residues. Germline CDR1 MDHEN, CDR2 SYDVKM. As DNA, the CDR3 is TGTGCCAGCAGCCCCTGGGGGGACACTGAAGCTTTCTTT. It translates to CASSPWGDTEAFF.

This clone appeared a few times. The DNA of the CDR3 is TGTGCCAGCAGTCAGACAGGGCCTCCAACAGCCTACGAGCAGTACTTC. Translated, it gives CASSQTGPPTAYEQYF. The chain links TRBV27 to TRBJ2-7; 7 positions match TRBD1. With 5 bases clipped from V and 2 bases from J, the junction kept 12 bases outside the gene matches. Germline CDR1 reads MNHEY; CDR2 reads SMNVEV (reference sequence). The CDR3 covers 16 residues.

The CDR3 coding sequence is TGCAGCGTTCTCCCGGTAGGGGTGGCTAACTATGGCTACACCTTC. It codes for CSVLPVGVANYGYTF. The J gene is TRBJ1-2, the V gene TRBV29-1; possible D gene TRBD1, 5 bases. From germline, CDR1 is SQVTM and CDR2 ANQGSEA. This CDR3 is built from 15 residues. Trimming removed 5 bases from V and 0 bases from J, with 16 bases in between.

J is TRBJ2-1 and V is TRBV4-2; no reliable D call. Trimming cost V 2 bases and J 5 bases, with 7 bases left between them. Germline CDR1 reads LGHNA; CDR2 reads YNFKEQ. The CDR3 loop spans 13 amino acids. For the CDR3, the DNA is TGTGCCAGCAGCCAACGAGGAAACAATGAGCAGTTCTTC. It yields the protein CASSQRGNNEQFF.